This T cell receptor (beta chain) was identified during a study of T cell changes during pregnancy in multiple sclerosis. Assay: immunoSEQ multiplex PCR; the TCRdb copy retains only in-frame clones and omits some. The data show approximately 84,000 clones, 85% to 95% seen once. V shed 5 bases and J 0 bases; nucleotides not matched to a gene: 9. The CDR3 covers 17 residues. The germline gives CDR1 LNHDA, CDR2 SQIVND (reference sequence). The sequence was collected from a female donor with multiple sclerosis, enrolled in a pregnancy study. V gene TRBV19 combines with J gene TRBJ1-1, with TRBD1 identical over 10 bases. The sequences come from peripheral blood, collected in the third trimester of pregnancy. The chain's CDR3 is CASSPLAGTGVNTEAFF. Here the CDR3 DNA reads TGTGCCAGTAGTCCACTCGCGGGGACAGGGGTGAACACTGAAGCTTTCTTT.